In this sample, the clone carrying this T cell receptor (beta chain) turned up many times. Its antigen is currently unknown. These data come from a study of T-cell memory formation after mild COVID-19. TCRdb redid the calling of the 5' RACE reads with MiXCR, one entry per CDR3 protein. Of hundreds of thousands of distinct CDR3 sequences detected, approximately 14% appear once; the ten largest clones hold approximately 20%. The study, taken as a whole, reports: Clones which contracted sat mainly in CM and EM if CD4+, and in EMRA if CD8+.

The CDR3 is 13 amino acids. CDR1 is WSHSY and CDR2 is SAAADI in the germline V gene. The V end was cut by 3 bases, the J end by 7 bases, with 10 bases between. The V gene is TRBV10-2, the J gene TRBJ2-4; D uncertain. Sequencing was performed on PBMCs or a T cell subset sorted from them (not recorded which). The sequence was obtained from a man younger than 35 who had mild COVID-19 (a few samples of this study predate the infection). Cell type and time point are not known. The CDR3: CASSEHSLNIQYF. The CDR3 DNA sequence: TGCGCCAGCAGTGAACACTCGCTGAACATTCAGTACTTC.